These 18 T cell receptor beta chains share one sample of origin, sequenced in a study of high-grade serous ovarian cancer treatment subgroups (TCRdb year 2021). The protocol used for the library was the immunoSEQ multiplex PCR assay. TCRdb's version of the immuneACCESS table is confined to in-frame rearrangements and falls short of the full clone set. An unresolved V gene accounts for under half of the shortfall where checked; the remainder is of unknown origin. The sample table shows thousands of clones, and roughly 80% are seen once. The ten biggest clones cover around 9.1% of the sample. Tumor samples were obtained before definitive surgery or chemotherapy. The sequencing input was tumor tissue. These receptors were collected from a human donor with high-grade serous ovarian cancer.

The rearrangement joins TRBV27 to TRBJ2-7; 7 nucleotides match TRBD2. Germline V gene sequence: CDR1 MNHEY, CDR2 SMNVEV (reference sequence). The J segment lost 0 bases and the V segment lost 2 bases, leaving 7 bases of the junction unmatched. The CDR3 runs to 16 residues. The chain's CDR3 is CASSLRLATSSYEQYF. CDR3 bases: TGTGCCAGCAGTTTAAGACTAGCTACGAGCTCCTACGAGCAGTACTTC.

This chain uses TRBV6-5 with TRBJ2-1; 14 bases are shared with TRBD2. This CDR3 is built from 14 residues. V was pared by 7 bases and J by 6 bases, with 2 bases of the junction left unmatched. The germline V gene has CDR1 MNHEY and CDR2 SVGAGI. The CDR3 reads CASTGTSGGNEQFF. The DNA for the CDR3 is TGTGCCAGCACCGGGACTAGCGGGGGCAATGAGCAGTTCTTC.

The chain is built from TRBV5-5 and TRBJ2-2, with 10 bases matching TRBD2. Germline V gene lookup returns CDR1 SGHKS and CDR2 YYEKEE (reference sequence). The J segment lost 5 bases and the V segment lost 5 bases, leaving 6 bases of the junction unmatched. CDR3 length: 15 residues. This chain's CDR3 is CASSQAGGRTGELFF. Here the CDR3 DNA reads TGTGCCAGCAGTCAAGCGGGAGGGCGGACCGGGGAGCTGTTTTTT. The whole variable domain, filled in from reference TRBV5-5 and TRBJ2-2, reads DAGVTQSPTHLIKTRGQQVTLRCSPISGHKSVSWYQQVLGQGPQFIFQYYEKEERGRGNFPDRFSARQFPNYSSELNVNALLLGDSALYLCASSQAGGRTGELFFGEGSRLTVL.

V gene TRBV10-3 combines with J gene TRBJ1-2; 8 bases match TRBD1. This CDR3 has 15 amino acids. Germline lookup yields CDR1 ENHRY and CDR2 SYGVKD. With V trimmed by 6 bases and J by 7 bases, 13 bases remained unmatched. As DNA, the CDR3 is TGTGCCATCAGCCAGGCAGGCACAGGGGGAGTTGGCTACACCTTC. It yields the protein CAISQAGTGGVGYTF.

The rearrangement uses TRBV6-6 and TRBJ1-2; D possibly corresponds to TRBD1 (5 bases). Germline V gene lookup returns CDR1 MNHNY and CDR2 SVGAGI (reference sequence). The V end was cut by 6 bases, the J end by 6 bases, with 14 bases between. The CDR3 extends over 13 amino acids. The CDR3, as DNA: TGTGCCAGCAGGGGAGGGGACGAGAATGGCTACACCTTC. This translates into CASRGGDENGYTF.

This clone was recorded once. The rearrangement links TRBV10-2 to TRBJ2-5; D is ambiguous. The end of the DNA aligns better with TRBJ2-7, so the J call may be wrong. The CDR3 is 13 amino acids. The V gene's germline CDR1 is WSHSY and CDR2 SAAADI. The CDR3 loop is CASTSGDSYEQYF. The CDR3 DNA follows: TGCGCCAGCACTTCGGGTGACTCCTACGAGCAGTACTTC.

The DNA for the CDR3 is TGTGCCAGCAGCGTATCGTCCGGTACGCAGTATTTT. This gives the protein CASSVSSGTQYF. The chain carries TRBV9 and TRBJ2-3; D is undetermined. V was trimmed by 1 base and J by 8 bases, leaving 8 bases between them. CDR3 length: 12 residues. Germline CDR1 reads SGDLS; CDR2 reads YYNGEE.

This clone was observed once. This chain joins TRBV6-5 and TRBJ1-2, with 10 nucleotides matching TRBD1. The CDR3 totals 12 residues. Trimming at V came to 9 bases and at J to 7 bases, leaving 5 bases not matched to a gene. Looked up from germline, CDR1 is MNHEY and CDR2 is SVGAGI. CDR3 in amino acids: CASRQGASGYTF. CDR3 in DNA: TGTGCCAGTCGACAGGGGGCGAGTGGCTACACCTTC.

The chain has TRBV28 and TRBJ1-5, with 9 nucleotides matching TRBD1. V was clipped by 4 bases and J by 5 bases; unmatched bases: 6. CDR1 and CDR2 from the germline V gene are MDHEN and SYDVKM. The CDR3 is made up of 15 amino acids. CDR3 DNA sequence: TGTGCCAGCAGTTCACAGGGGGCGGGGTATCAGCCCCAGCATTTT. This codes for CASSSQGAGYQPQHF.

The CDR3 here is CASSLEPRRNEQFF. The CDR3 nucleotides read TGTGCCAGCAGTTTGGAGCCTCGCCGGAATGAGCAGTTCTTC. V usage is TRBV27 and J usage is TRBJ2-1; no clear D gene. Per germline, CDR1 MNHEY and CDR2 SMNVEV (reference sequence). Deletions cut 3 bases from V and 7 bases from J, with 13 bases between. This CDR3 comprises 14 residues.

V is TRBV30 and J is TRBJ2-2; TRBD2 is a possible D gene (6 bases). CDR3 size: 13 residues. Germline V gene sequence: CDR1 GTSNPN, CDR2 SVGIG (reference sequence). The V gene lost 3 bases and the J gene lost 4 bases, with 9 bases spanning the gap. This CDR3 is CAWRLGGTGELFF. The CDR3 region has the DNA TGTGCCTGGAGGTTGGGAGGCACCGGGGAGCTGTTTTTT.

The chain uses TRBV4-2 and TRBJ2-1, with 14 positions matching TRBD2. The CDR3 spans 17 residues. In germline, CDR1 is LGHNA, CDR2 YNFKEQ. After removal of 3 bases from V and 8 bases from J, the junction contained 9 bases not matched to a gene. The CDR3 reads CASSQDGLAGGIYEQFF. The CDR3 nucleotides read TGTGCCAGCAGCCAGGACGGACTAGCGGGAGGAATATATGAGCAGTTCTTC.

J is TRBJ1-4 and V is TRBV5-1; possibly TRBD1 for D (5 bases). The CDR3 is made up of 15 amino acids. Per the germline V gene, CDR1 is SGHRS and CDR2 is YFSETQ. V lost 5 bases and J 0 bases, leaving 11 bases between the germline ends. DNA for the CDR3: TGCGCCAGCAGAGGGACGACTGCAACTAATGAAAAACTGTTTTTT. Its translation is CASRGTTATNEKLFF.

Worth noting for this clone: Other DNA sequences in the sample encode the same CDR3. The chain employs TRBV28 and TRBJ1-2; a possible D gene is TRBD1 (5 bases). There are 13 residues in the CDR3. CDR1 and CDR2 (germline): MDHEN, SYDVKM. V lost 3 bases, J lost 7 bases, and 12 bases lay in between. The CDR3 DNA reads TGTGCCAGCAGTTTCGGGGGGACGGGTGGCTACACCTTC. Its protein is CASSFGGTGGYTF.

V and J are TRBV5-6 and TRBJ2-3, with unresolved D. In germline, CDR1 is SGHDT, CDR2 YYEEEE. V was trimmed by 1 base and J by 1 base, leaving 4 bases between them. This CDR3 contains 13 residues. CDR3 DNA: TGTGCCAGCAGCTTGAAAGGCACAGATACGCAGTATTTT. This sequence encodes CASSLKGTDTQYF.

CDR3 sequence (DNA): TGTGCCAGCAGTTCCTGGACAGGAGGCAACGAGCAGTACTTC. Its protein product is CASSSWTGGNEQYF. The chain has TRBV6-1 and TRBJ2-7, with 7 bases identical to TRBD1. Germline V gives CDR1 MNHNS, CDR2 SASEGT. With V trimmed by 5 bases and J by 5 bases, 9 bases remained unmatched. CDR3 length equals 14 residues.

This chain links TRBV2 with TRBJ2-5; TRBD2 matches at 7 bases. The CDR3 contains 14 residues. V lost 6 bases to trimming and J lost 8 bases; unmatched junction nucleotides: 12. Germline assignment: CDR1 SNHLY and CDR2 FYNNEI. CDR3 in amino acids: CASSPGLVQSTQYF. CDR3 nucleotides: TGTGCCAGCAGCCCTGGACTAGTTCAGTCTACCCAGTACTTC.

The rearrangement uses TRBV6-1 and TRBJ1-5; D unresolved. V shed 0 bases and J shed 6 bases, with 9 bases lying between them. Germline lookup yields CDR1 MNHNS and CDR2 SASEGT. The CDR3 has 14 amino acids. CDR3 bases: TGTGCCAGCAGTGAAGCAGCGGGTTTTCAGCCCCAGCATTTT. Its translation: CASSEAAGFQPQHF.